The 17 T cell receptor beta chains presented below share a single source sample, sequenced in a study of tumor-infiltrating lymphocytes in oesophageal squamous cell carcinoma. Via MiXCR, TCRdb re-called the PCR reads, giving one row per CDR3 protein. Of 15,000 to 20,000 distinct CDR3 sequences in the sample, 35% to 50% are singletons; the top ten hold roughly a fifth. The specimen sequenced was esophageal tumor tissue. These receptors all stem from a male donor with esophageal squamous cell carcinoma.

The chain couples TRBV7-3 to TRBJ2-3; D is uncertain. This CDR3 contains 16 residues. CDR1 and CDR2 (germline): SGHTA, FQGTGA. V shed 5 bases and J shed 2 bases, with 17 bases lying between them. CDR3 loop: CASSPTGQSTTDTQYF. Here the CDR3 DNA reads TGTGCCAGCAGCCCGACTGGGCAGTCTACCACAGATACGCAGTATTTT.

The chain links TRBV28 to TRBJ2-5; D is uncertain. The J call may not be correct, given that the DNA end is closer to TRBJ2-7. This CDR3 comprises 13 residues. Germline assignment: CDR1 MDHEN and CDR2 SYDVKM. The CDR3 DNA is TGTGCCTCGAAGGGTCGGGCCGCCTACGAGCAGTACTTC. Translating it yields CASKGRAAYEQYF.

The chain joins TRBV7-3 to TRBJ2-1, with 7 bases fitting TRBD1. Germline lookup yields CDR1 SGHTA and CDR2 FQGTGA. This CDR3 spans 14 amino acids. Losses at the gene ends were 6 bases for V and 12 bases for J; bases not matched to a gene: 14. CDR3 amino acids: CASSSGQVADTQFF. The CDR3 nucleotides read TGTGCCAGCAGTTCCGGACAGGTTGCAGATACGCAGTTCTTC.

This chain connects TRBV9 to TRBJ2-6; D is possibly TRBD2 (5 bases). The J call could be wrong; TRBJ2-5 is a better fit for the DNA end. Germline lookup yields CDR1 SGDLS and CDR2 YYNGEE. The CDR3 consists of 14 residues. The DNA for the CDR3 is TGTGCCAGCAGCGAAAACGGGGTCCAAGAGACCCAGTACTTC. Its protein is CASSENGVQETQYF.

The J gene is TRBJ1-2, the V gene TRBV3-1; D might be TRBD1 (5 bases). The CDR3 is 13 residues long. The germline V gene encodes CDR1 LGHDT and CDR2 YNNKEL (reference sequence). The V and J ends lost 4 bases and 8 bases respectively, with 14 bases between them. The CDR3 DNA reads as TGTGCCAGCAGCCTCACTCAGGGATCCGGCTACACCTTC. Encoded protein: CASSLTQGSGYTF.

This clonotype is medium-sized within its sample. The chain has TRBV7-3 and TRBJ2-7; tentative D call: TRBD1 (5 bases). Trimming shortened V by 5 bases and J by 6 bases, and 14 bases separated the two germline ends. The CDR3 totals 13 residues. CDR1 is SGHTA, CDR2 FQGTGA, per germline. The CDR3 loop reads CASSPKTVREQYF. DNA for the CDR3: TGTGCCAGCAGCCCGAAGACAGTCCGCGAGCAGTACTTC. The variable domain in full, with the rest retrieved from reference TRBV7-3 and TRBJ2-7, is GAGVSQTPSNKVTEKGKYVELRCDPISGHTALYWYRQSLGQGPEFLIYFQGTGAADDSGLPNDRFFAVRPEGSVSTLKIQRTERGDSAVYLCASSPKTVREQYFGPGTRLTVT.

This clonotype was found a few times. The missing conserved phenylalanine or tryptophan at the end of this CDR3 makes a read error likely. The limits of the CDR3 on the DNA are not certain, so only TCRdb's listed CDR3 is given. The genes are TRBV7-8 and TRBJ2-7; TRBD1 reflects the table's D call only, with no check against the DNA. Germline V lookup: CDR1 SGHVS, CDR2 FQNEAQ. The CDR3 is 17 amino acids long, termini counted. This CDR3 is CASSLGGGGDYGYTFGS.

This clonotype was recorded many times. V and J are TRBV11-3 and TRBJ2-2; 8 bases line up with TRBD2. Germline V gene sequence: CDR1 SGHNT, CDR2 YENEEA. CDR3 length: 15 residues. Germline trimming cut 5 bases from V and 1 base from J; bases unmatched to any gene: 3. The CDR3 sequence: CASSPTSGNTGELFF. The CDR3 coding sequence is TGTGCCAGCAGCCCTACTAGCGGGAACACCGGGGAGCTGTTTTTT.

This clonotype appeared many times. This chain uses TRBV9 with TRBJ2-3; TRBD1 matches 9 bases. Germline loops: CDR1 SGDLS, CDR2 YYNGEE. The V and J ends lost 3 bases and 2 bases, in that order; junction bases with no gene match: 7. This CDR3 is built from 16 residues. The CDR3 region is CASSGDRARVTDTQYF. The CDR3 DNA reads as TGTGCCAGCAGCGGGGACAGGGCCCGTGTCACAGATACGCAGTATTTT.

This clonotype has at least ten counts. The genes are TRBV5-5 and TRBJ1-4; TRBD1 is a possible D gene (5 bases). This CDR3 is 20 amino acids long. Trimming removed 0 bases from V and 0 bases from J, with 21 bases in between. From germline, CDR1 is SGHKS and CDR2 YYEKEE (reference sequence). The CDR3 reads CASSLAGAEPSLATNEKLFF. The CDR3 DNA sequence: TGTGCCAGCAGCTTGGCCGGGGCCGAACCCTCCCTTGCAACTAATGAAAAACTGTTTTTT.

The chain has TRBV19 and TRBJ2-2; tentatively, D is TRBD1 or TRBD2 (5 bases each). The CDR3 spans 17 residues. With 4 bases removed from V and 6 bases from J, the gap between germline ends came to 21 bases. Germline-derived CDR1 and CDR2 are LNHDA and SQIVND (reference sequence). The CDR3 loop reads CASSKSKGRSQAGELFF. The CDR3 region has the DNA TGTGCCAGTAGTAAATCCAAGGGACGCTCGCAAGCCGGGGAGCTGTTTTTT.

This clonotype came up a few times. This chain uses TRBV7-9 with TRBJ2-1, with 7 bases that match TRBD1. Per germline, CDR1 SEHNR and CDR2 FQNEAQ (reference sequence). The CDR3 spans 18 residues. With V trimmed by 6 bases and J by 4 bases, 18 bases remained unmatched. CDR3: CASSWDSLERLLYNEQFF. The CDR3 DNA sequence: TGTGCCAGCAGTTGGGACAGCCTTGAGCGGCTGCTGTACAATGAGCAGTTCTTC.

This clonotype was observed at least ten times. A much more abundant neighbour one base away suggests this may be a read error. This chain joins TRBV5-6 and TRBJ2-5; D is unclear. Looked up from germline, CDR1 is SGHDT and CDR2 is YYEEEE. The CDR3 runs 13 residues. V dropped 1 base and J dropped 11 bases, with 15 bases sitting between them. CDR3 nucleotide sequence: TGTGCCAGCAGCTTGTGGAAGTACAATGAGCAGTACTTC. Translated: CASSLWKYNEQYF.

Remarks on this clonotype: At one of its ends the junction is not consistent with the germline gene, which may arise from a read error. This chain joins TRBV6-1 and TRBJ2-7, with 9 positions matching TRBD1. This CDR3 is 13 amino acids long. The germline CDR1 and CDR2 sequences are MNHNS and SASEGT. In DNA, the CDR3 is TGTGCCAGCAACGACAGGGGGAATTCACCCCTCCAGTTC. It specifies CASNDRGNSPLQF.

About this clonotype: A clone one base away is much larger, so this may be a read error. The chain employs TRBV5-1 and TRBJ2-5, with unresolved D. CDR3 length: 15 amino acids. Trimming took 1 base from V and 11 from J, leaving 21 bases between them. Germline V lookup: CDR1 SGHRS, CDR2 YFSETQ. DNA for the CDR3: TGCGCCAGCAGCTTGCTCCAGGTCTTCGACAATGAGCAGTACTTC. Residues: CASSLLQVFDNEQYF.

The rearrangement links TRBV27 to TRBJ2-5, with 10 bases fitting TRBD2. The end of the DNA is better explained by TRBJ2-1, so the J call may be wrong. The CDR3 has 16 residues. Germline V gene lookup returns CDR1 MNHEY and CDR2 SMNVEV (reference sequence). CDR3 sequence (DNA): TGTGCCAGCAGTCCCGGCGGGCTAGCGGGAGCTCTTGAGCAGTTCTTC. As protein: CASSPGGLAGALEQFF.

The chain has TRBV7-6 and TRBJ2-3; D call uncertain. Germline V CDR1 and CDR2: SGHVS, FNYEAQ. Trimming left V 3 bases short and J 6 bases short, with 4 bases between. CDR3 length equals 11 residues. The CDR3 reads CASSLSDTQYF. CDR3 DNA: TGTGCCAGCAGCTTGTCGGATACGCAGTATTTT.